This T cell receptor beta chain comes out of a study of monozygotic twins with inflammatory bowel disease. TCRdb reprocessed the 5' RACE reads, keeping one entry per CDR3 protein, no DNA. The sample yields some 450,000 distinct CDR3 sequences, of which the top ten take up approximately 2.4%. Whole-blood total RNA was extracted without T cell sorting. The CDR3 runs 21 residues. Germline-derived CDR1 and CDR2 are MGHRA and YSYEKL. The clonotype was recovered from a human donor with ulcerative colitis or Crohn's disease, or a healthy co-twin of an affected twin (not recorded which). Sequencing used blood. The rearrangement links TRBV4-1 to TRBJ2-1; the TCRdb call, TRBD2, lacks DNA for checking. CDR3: CASSQRLGRGYRGATYNEQFF.